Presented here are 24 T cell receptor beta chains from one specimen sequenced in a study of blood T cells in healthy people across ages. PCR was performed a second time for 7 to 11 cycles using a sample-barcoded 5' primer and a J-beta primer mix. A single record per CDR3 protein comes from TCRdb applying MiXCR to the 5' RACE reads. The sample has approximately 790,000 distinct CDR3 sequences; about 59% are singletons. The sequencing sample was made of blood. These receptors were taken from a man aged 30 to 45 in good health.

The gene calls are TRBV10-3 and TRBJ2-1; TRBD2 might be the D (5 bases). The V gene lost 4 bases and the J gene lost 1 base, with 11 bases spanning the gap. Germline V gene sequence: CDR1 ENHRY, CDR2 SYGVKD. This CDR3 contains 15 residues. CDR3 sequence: CAISGGHRSYNEQFF. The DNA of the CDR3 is TGTGCCATCAGTGGCGGGCATAGGTCCTACAATGAGCAGTTCTTC.

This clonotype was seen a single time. In DNA form, the CDR3 reads TGTGCCACCAGTGACTCCCGGGTTCCCTACGAGCAGTACTTC. Its protein is CATSDSRVPYEQYF. The gene calls are TRBV24-1 and TRBJ2-4; D call uncertain. The closer fit of TRBJ2-7 to the DNA end suggests the J call may be wrong. Germline assignment: CDR1 KGHDR and CDR2 SFDVKD. This CDR3 contains 14 residues.

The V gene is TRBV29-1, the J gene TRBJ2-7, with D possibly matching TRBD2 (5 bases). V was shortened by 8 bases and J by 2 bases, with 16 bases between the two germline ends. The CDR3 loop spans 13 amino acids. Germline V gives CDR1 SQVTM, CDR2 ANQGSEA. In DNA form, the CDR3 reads TGCAGCACCAGCGGCAATGCGCCCTACGAGCAGTACTTC. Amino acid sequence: CSTSGNAPYEQYF.

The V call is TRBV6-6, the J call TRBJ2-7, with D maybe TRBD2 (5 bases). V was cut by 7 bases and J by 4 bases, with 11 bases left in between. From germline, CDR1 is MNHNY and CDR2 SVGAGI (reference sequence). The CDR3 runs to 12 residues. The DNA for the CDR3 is TGTGCCAGCACCTTGTCGGGGTACGAGCAGTACTTC. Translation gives CASTLSGYEQYF.

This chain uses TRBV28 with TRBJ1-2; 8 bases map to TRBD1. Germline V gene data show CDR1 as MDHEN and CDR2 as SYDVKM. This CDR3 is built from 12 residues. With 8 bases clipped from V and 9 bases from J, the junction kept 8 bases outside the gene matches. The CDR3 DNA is TGTGCCAGCCTATCAGGGGGCCTTCGCTACACCTTC. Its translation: CASLSGGLRYTF.

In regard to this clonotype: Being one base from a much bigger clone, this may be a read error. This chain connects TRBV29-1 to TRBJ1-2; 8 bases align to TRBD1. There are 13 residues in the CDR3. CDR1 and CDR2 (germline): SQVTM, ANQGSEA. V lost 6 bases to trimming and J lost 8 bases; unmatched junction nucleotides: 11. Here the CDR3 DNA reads TGCAGCGTGGGAGCGGACAGGGCGTACGGCTACACCTTC. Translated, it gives CSVGADRAYGYTF.

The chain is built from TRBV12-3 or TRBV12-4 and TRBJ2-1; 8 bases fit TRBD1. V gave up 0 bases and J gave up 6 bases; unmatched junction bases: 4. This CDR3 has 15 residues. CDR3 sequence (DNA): TGTGCCAGCAGTTTAGCGGACAGGGCGAGCAATGAGCAGTTCTTC. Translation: CASSLADRASNEQFF.

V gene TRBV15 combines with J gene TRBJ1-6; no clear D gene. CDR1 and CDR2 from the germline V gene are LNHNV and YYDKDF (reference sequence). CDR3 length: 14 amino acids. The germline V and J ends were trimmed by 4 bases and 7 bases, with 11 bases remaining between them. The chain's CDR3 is CATSIQKPNSPLHF. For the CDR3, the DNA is TGTGCCACCAGCATTCAGAAACCCAATTCACCCCTCCACTTT.

The CDR3 DNA is TGTGCCAGCAGTTTGGTCGGGGGGGATGTGGAGACCCAGTACTTC. Translation: CASSLVGGDVETQYF. The chain uses TRBV27 and TRBJ2-5, with TRBD2 matching over 8 bases. Trimming removed 3 bases from V and 5 bases from J; junction bases left unmatched: 8. The length of the CDR3 is 15 residues. Germline loops: CDR1 MNHEY, CDR2 SMNVEV (reference sequence).

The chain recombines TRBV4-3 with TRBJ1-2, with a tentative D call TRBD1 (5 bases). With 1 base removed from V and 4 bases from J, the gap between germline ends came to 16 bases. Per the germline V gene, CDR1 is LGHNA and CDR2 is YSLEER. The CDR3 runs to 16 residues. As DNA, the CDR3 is TGCGCCAGCAGCCAAGGGGCGGGAGGGGTTTTCTATGGCTACACCTTC. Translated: CASSQGAGGVFYGYTF.

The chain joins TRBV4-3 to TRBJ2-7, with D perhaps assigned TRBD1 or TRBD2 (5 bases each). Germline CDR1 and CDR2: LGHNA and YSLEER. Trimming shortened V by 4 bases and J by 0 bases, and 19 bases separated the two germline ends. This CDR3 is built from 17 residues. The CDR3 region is CASSPSELGTGSYEQYF. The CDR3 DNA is TGCGCCAGCAGCCCTTCCGAACTGGGGACGGGCTCCTACGAGCAGTACTTC.

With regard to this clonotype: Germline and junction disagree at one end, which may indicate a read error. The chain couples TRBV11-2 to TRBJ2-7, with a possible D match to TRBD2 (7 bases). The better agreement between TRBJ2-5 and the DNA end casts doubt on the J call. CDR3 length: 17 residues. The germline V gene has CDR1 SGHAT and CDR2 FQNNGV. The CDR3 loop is CVSSLERVGGRQETQYF. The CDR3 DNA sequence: TGTGTCAGCAGCTTAGAAAGGGTGGGGGGGCGGCAAGAGACCCAGTACTTC.

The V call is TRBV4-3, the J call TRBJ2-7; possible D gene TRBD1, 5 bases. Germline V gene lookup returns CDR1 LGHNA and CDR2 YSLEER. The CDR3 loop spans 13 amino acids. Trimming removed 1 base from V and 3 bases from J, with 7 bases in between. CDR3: CASSQAQGYEQYF. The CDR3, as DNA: TGCGCCAGCAGCCAAGCCCAGGGCTACGAGCAGTACTTC.

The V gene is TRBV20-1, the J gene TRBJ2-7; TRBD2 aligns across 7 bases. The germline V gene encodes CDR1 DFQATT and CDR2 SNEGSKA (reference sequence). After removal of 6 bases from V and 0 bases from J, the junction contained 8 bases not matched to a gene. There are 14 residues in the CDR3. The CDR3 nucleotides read TGCAGTGCAGGTCTAGCGGTTAGCTCCTACGAGCAGTACTTC. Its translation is CSAGLAVSSYEQYF.

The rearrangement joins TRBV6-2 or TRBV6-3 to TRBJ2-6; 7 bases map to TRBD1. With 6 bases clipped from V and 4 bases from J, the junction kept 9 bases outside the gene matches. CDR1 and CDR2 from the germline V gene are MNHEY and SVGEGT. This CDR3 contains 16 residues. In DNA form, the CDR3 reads TGTGCCAGCAGACCGACCGACAGGGCCGGGGCCAACGTCCTGACTTTC. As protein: CASRPTDRAGANVLTF.

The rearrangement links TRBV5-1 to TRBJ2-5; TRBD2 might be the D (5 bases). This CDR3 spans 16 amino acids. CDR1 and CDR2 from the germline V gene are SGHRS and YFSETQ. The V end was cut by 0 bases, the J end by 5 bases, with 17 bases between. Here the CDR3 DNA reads TGCGCCAGCAGCTTGGCCACGCGGGCTGGGTTGGAGACCCAGTACTTC. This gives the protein CASSLATRAGLETQYF.

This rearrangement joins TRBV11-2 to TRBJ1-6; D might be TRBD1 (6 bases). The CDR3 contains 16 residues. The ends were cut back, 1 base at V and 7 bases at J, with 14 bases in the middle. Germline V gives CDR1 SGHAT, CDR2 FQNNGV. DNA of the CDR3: TGTGCCAGCAGCTTAGCCCTAGACAGGCGGAATTCACCCCTCCACTTT. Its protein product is CASSLALDRRNSPLHF.

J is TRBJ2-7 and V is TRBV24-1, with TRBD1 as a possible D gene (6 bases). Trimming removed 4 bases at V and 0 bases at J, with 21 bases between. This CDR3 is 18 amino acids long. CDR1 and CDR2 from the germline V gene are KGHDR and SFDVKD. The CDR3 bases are TGTGCCACCAGTGACTACCACACAGGGATTGGGAGCTCCTACGAGCAGTACTTC. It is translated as CATSDYHTGIGSSYEQYF.

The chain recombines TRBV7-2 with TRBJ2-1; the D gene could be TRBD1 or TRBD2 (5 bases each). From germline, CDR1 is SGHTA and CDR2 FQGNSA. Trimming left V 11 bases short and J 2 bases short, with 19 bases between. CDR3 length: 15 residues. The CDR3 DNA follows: TGTGCCTCGAACCACGGGGCGAGCACCTACAATGAGCAGTTCTTC. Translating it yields CASNHGASTYNEQFF.

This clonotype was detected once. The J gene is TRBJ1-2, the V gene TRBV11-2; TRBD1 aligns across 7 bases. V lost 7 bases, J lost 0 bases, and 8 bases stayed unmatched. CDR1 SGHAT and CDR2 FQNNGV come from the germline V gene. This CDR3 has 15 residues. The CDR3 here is CASTPGTVANYGYTF. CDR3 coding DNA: TGTGCCAGCACCCCGGGGACAGTAGCTAACTATGGCTACACCTTC.

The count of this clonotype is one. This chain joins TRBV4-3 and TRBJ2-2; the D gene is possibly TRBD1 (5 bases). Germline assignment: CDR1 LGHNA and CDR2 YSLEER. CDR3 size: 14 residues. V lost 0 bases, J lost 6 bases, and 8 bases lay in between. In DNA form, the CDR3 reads TGCGCCAGCAGCCAAGATCAGGGATCCGGGGAGCTGTTTTTT. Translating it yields CASSQDQGSGELFF.

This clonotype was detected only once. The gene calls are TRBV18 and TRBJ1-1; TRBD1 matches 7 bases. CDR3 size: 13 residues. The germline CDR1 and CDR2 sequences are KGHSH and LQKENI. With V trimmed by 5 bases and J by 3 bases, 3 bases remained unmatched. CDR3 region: CASSNDRDTEAFF. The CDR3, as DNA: TGTGCCAGCTCAAATGACAGGGACACTGAAGCTTTCTTT.

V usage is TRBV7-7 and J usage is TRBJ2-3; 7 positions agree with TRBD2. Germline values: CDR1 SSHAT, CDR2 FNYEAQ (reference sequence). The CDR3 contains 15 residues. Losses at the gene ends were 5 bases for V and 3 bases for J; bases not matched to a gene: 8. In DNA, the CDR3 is TGTGCCAGCAGCCCCGGGGAGGGGCCAACAGATACGCAGTATTTT. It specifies CASSPGEGPTDTQYF.

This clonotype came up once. The CDR3 bases are TGTGCCAGCAGCTTAGTCCTGGGCTTGAACACTGAAGCTTTCTTT. This encodes CASSLVLGLNTEAFF. V gene TRBV7-8 combines with J gene TRBJ1-1; no clear D gene. The ends were cut back, 1 base at V and 0 bases at J, with 9 bases in the middle. Germline-derived CDR1 and CDR2 are SGHVS and FQNEAQ. This CDR3 spans 15 amino acids. The variable domain in full, with the rest retrieved from reference TRBV7-8 and TRBJ1-1, is GAGVSQSPRYKVAKRGQDVALRCDPISGHVSLFWYQQALGQGPEFLTYFQNEAQLDKSGLPSDRFFAERPEGSVSTLKIQRTQQEDSAVYLCASSLVLGLNTEAFFGQGTRLTVV.